This T cell receptor beta chain was captured in a study of T-cell reconstitution after alpha-beta-depleted transplantation in children. The CDR3 spans 17 residues. Per germline, CDR1 SEHNR and CDR2 FQNEAQ (reference sequence). Trimming shortened V by 2 bases and J by 3 bases, and 18 bases separated the two germline ends. A TCRbeta library incorporating unique molecular identifiers was prepared. TCRdb re-derived calls from the PCR reads in MiXCR, one entry per CDR3 protein. The sample records approximately 350,000 distinct CDR3 sequences, 15% to 20% being singletons. This chain connects TRBV7-9 to TRBJ2-3, with D perhaps TRBD2 (6 bases). The sequence was collected from a male patient under 10 years old who had a stem cell transplant for acute lymphoblastic leukemia, so the T cells may come from the graft donor. Sequences were derived from PBMCs, mostly from graft donor cells, sampled 360 days after TCRalphabeta/CD19-depleted stem cell transplant. CDR3 nucleotides: TGTGCCAGCAGCTTACTGGAAGGCTCGGAGGGAACAGATACGCAGTATTTT. Translation: CASSLLEGSEGTDTQYF.